One and the same sample provided the 18 T cell receptor beta chains below, sequenced in a study of blood T cell repertoires in COVID-19. Sequencing used immunoSEQ multiplex PCR; TCRdb keeps in-frame clones, though not all of them. Counted here are about 200,000 clones, about 88% occurring once; the ten biggest clones make up about 1.6%. Source material: peripheral blood. The receptor set was obtained from a man younger than 35 with active or convalescent COVID-19.

The J gene is TRBJ1-2, the V gene TRBV23-1; 7 positions match TRBD1. TRBV23-1 is sorted into the ORF group, with uncertain function. The CDR3 loop spans 13 amino acids. After removal of 6 bases from V and 4 bases from J, the junction contained 5 bases not matched to a gene. The CDR3 bases are TGCGCCAGCAGGACAGGGCCCCCCTATGGCTACACCTTC. It translates to CASRTGPPYGYTF.

This chain connects TRBV29-1 to TRBJ2-1, with 9 nucleotides matching TRBD2. Germline CDR1 SQVTM, CDR2 ANQGSEA. Losses at the gene ends were 3 bases for V and 0 bases for J; bases not matched to a gene: 9. There are 17 residues in the CDR3. CDR3 nucleotide sequence: TGCAGCGTTGATGGGGTAGCGGGGGCCGACTCCTACAATGAGCAGTTCTTC. It codes for CSVDGVAGADSYNEQFF.

This rearrangement joins TRBV28 to TRBJ1-4; D is unresolved. Trimming left V 5 bases short and J 8 bases short, with 18 bases between. This CDR3 region has 15 residues. Germline V CDR1 and CDR2: MDHEN, SYDVKM. CDR3 nucleotide sequence: TGTGCCAGCAGTCCCGGCGGCAGACGAGTGGAAAAACTGTTTTTT. It translates to CASSPGGRRVEKLFF.

The chain is built from TRBV5-4 and TRBJ2-1; maybe TRBD2 (6 bases). Between the trimmed V and J ends, which lost 4 bases and 0 bases, there was a span of 11 bases. Germline loops: CDR1 SGHNT, CDR2 YYREEE (reference sequence). The length of the CDR3 is 15 residues. CDR3 bases: TGTGCCAGCAGCACCGGGGGAAGCTCCTACAATGAGCAGTTCTTC. Protein sequence: CASSTGGSSYNEQFF.

The genes are TRBV30 and TRBJ1-2; D may be TRBD1 (6 bases). V gave up 5 bases and J gave up 4 bases, with 17 bases separating them. There are 14 residues in the CDR3. Germline values: CDR1 GTSNPN, CDR2 SVGIG (reference sequence). The CDR3 DNA reads as TGTGCCTGGGCGATGAACAGGGTGGCCTATGGCTACACCTTC. It codes for CAWAMNRVAYGYTF. The whole variable domain, filled in from reference TRBV30 and TRBJ1-2, reads SQTIHQWPATLVQPVGSPLSLECTVEGTSNPNLYWYRQAAGRGLQLLFYSVGIGQISSEVPQNLSASRPQDRQFILSSKKLLLSDSGFYLCAWAMNRVAYGYTFGSGTRLTVV.

The chain couples TRBV5-1 to TRBJ1-1; TRBD1 matches at 8 bases. Germline loops: CDR1 SGHRS, CDR2 YFSETQ. The CDR3 loop spans 13 amino acids. Germline trimming cut 3 bases from V and 7 bases from J; bases unmatched to any gene: 5. The CDR3 protein is CASSYGTGGEAFF. The CDR3 DNA follows: TGCGCCAGCAGCTATGGGACAGGAGGTGAAGCTTTCTTT.

The chain combines TRBV5-1 with TRBJ2-1, with 14 bases matching TRBD2. The CDR3 spans 15 residues. Per the germline V gene, CDR1 is SGHRS and CDR2 is YFSETQ. J lost 8 bases, V lost 4 bases, and 5 bases had no gene match. CDR3 in DNA: TGCGCCAGCAGCCCGGGACTAGCGGGAGTTGATGAGCAGTTCTTC. It encodes CASSPGLAGVDEQFF.

This clone appeared once. V gene TRBV7-8 combines with J gene TRBJ1-2; D is possibly TRBD1 (5 bases). CDR3 size: 13 residues. Germline lookup yields CDR1 SGHVS and CDR2 FQNEAQ. Trimming took 11 bases from V and 3 from J, leaving 16 bases between them. CDR3 loop: CASSKGLDYGYTF. The CDR3, as DNA: TGTGCCTCGAGCAAGGGGCTTGACTATGGCTACACCTTC. The entire variable domain, with the rest obtained from reference TRBV7-8 and TRBJ1-2, is as follows: GAGVSQSPRYKVAKRGQDVALRCDPISGHVSLFWYQQALGQGPEFLTYFQNEAQLDKSGLPSDRFFAERPEGSVSTLKIQRTQQEDSAVYLCASSKGLDYGYTFGSGTRLTVV.

V usage is TRBV9 and J usage is TRBJ2-3; the match to TRBD2 covers 7 bases. V lost 2 bases and J lost 2; bases outside the gene matches: 5. The CDR3 consists of 15 residues. Germline V gives CDR1 SGDLS, CDR2 YYNGEE. In DNA form, the CDR3 reads TGTGCCAGCAGCGTGAGCGGGGCCCCCACAGATACGCAGTATTTT. Its translation: CASSVSGAPTDTQYF.

V gene TRBV27 combines with J gene TRBJ2-3; D unclear. CDR3 length: 16 amino acids. V gave up 7 bases and J gave up 2 bases, with 19 bases separating them. Per the germline V gene, CDR1 is MNHEY and CDR2 is SMNVEV (reference sequence). CDR3 sequence reads: CASTPGSSGPTDTQYF. The CDR3 DNA reads as TGTGCCAGCACCCCAGGATCCTCTGGCCCCACAGATACGCAGTATTTT.

The chain employs TRBV9 and TRBJ2-3, with 8 bases lining up with TRBD1. This CDR3 contains 16 residues. The junction had 8 bases not matched to a gene; V was cut back by 2 bases and J by 3 bases. Germline CDR1 is SGDLS and CDR2 is YYNGEE. The CDR3 region has the DNA TGTGCCAGCAGCGTCGCTCGGGGACAGGAGACAGATACGCAGTATTTT. Translating gives CASSVARGQETDTQYF.

The chain joins TRBV6-5 to TRBJ2-3; tentatively, D is TRBD1 (5 bases). The CDR3 loop spans 14 amino acids. Per germline, CDR1 MNHEY and CDR2 SVGAGI. V was trimmed by 2 bases and J by 6 bases, leaving 12 bases between them. CDR3 protein: CASSYGAGRDTQYF. CDR3 sequence (DNA): TGTGCCAGCAGTTACGGGGCAGGGCGGGATACGCAGTATTTT.

The chain is built from TRBV6-1 and TRBJ2-1, with TRBD2 matching 8 bases. J gave up 5 bases and V 3 bases, and 12 bases lay outside the gene matches. This CDR3 is built from 17 residues. Germline values: CDR1 MNHNS, CDR2 SASEGT. CDR3 in DNA: TGTGCCAGCAGTGACGGCGTGACGGGACTAGGTCACAATGAGCAGTTCTTC. The encoded protein is CASSDGVTGLGHNEQFF.

The J gene is TRBJ2-7, the V gene TRBV12-5; perhaps TRBD1 as D (6 bases). There are 15 residues in the CDR3. In germline, CDR1 is LGHNT, CDR2 FRNRAP. V was trimmed by 7 bases and J by 2 bases, leaving 18 bases between them. In nucleotides, the CDR3 is TGTGCTAGTGATCACGATGGACAGAGAGCCTACGAGCAGTACTTC. Protein product: CASDHDGQRAYEQYF.

This chain connects TRBV6-2 or TRBV6-3 to TRBJ2-3, with D possibly TRBD1 on 6 matching bases. CDR1 and CDR2 (germline): MNHEY, SVGEGT. The CDR3 is 16 amino acids. V lost 4 bases and J lost 2, with 16 bases in between. DNA of the CDR3: TGTGCCAGCAGTTTTCCTCAGGGGCTTTACACAGATACGCAGTATTTT. Translated: CASSFPQGLYTDTQYF.

CDR3: CASRGQGLAAVNEQFF. The CDR3 bases are TGCGCCAGCAGGGGGCAGGGACTAGCAGCTGTCAATGAGCAGTTCTTC. The J gene is TRBJ2-1, the V gene TRBV5-1, with TRBD2 matching 9 bases. The CDR3 has 16 residues. In germline, CDR1 is SGHRS, CDR2 YFSETQ. With V trimmed by 5 bases and J by 6 bases, 12 bases remained unmatched.

The rearrangement uses TRBV2 and TRBJ2-1; 15 bases line up with TRBD2. Germline CDR1 and CDR2: SNHLY and FYNNEI. CDR3 length: 15 amino acids. Losses at the gene ends were 5 bases for V and 9 bases for J; bases not matched to a gene: 5. Here the CDR3 DNA reads TGTGCCAGCAGTTTTGGACTAGCGGGGGGGGCTGAGCAGTTCTTC. Translating it yields CASSFGLAGGAEQFF.

The V and J genes are TRBV7-2 and TRBJ2-3, with 11 bases fitting TRBD2. The CDR3 is 18 amino acids. V was clipped by 6 bases and J by 1 base; unmatched bases: 12. The germline V gene encodes CDR1 SGHTA and CDR2 FQGNSA. The CDR3 loop reads CASSGGVAGGPGTDTQYF. CDR3 DNA: TGTGCCAGCAGTGGAGGGGTAGCGGGAGGGCCGGGCACAGATACGCAGTATTTT.